Presented here are 6 T cell receptor beta chains from one specimen sequenced in a study of CD8 T cells in ankylosing spondylitis. TCRdb redid the calling of the 5' RACE reads with MiXCR, one entry per CDR3 protein. Of 340,000 or so distinct CDR3 sequences in the sample, roughly 14% were seen once. The sample comprised blood, either unsorted or a sorted T cell fraction (not recorded which). The receptors were sampled from a male donor with ankylosing spondylitis or in good health (not recorded which).

The chain is built from TRBV5-1 and TRBJ2-3; 8 bases are a match to TRBD2. V shed 1 base, J shed 3 bases, and the junction held 4 bases outside the gene matches. From germline, CDR1 is SGHRS and CDR2 YFSETQ. CDR3 length: 15 residues. The CDR3 sequence: CASSLRRGVTDTQYF. The CDR3 DNA follows: TGCGCCAGCAGCTTGAGGCGGGGGGTGACAGATACGCAGTATTTT.

The chain joins TRBV6-1 to TRBJ2-3, with D possibly matching TRBD2 (9 bases). The CDR3 length is 21 residues. V was shortened by 2 bases and J by 4 bases, with 31 bases between the two germline ends. Germline V CDR1 and CDR2: MNHNS, SASEGT. The CDR3 loop is CASSEPTDRAVTSGQADTQYF. CDR3 coding DNA: TGTGCCAGCAGTGAACCGACGGACAGGGCCGTGACTAGCGGACAAGCAGATACGCAGTATTTT.

This clonotype has just a few counts. J is TRBJ2-1 and V is TRBV11-3; TRBD2 matches at 9 bases. The CDR3 has 15 residues. V was pared by 3 bases and J by 8 bases, with 8 bases of the junction left unmatched. Germline V gives CDR1 SGHNT, CDR2 YENEEA. The CDR3, as DNA: TGTGCCAGCAGCTTGACTAGCGGAGTTTTTCATGAGCAGTTCTTC. This encodes CASSLTSGVFHEQFF.

This clonotype was seen more than once but under ten times. This sequence joins TRBV2 and TRBJ2-3, with 13 bases identical to TRBD2. CDR3 length equals 14 residues. Trimming took 11 bases from V and 5 from J; bases not matched to a gene: 7. Germline lookup yields CDR1 SNHLY and CDR2 FYNNEI. Here the CDR3 DNA reads TGTGCCTCCCGGAGACTAGCGGGAGGAGATACGCAGTATTTT. Amino acid sequence: CASRRLAGGDTQYF. The full variable domain, rest sourced from reference TRBV2 and TRBJ2-3, is EPEVTQTPSHQVTQMGQEVILRCVPISNHLYFYWYRQILGQKVEFLVSFYNNEISEKSEIFDDQFSVERPDGSNFTLKIRSTKLEDSAMYFCASRRLAGGDTQYFGPGTRLTVL.

The rearrangement links TRBV7-2 to TRBJ2-3, with 12 bases lining up with TRBD2. Germline CDR1 is SGHTA and CDR2 is FQGNSA. The trim removed 3 bases at V and 5 bases at J, leaving 3 bases unmatched. This CDR3 has 15 residues. CDR3 DNA sequence: TGTGCCAGCAGCTTTCTAGCGGGGGGGCAAGATACGCAGTATTTT. Translation gives CASSFLAGGQDTQYF.

The genes are TRBV5-1 and TRBJ1-6; no reliable D call. The CDR3 is made up of 17 amino acids. The ends were cut back, 0 bases at V and 0 bases at J, with 10 bases in the middle. The germline CDR1 and CDR2 sequences are SGHRS and YFSETQ. The CDR3 region has the DNA TGCGCCAGCAGCTTGGAGGCAGCTAGCTCCTATAATTCACCCCTCCACTTT. Its translation is CASSLEAASSYNSPLHF.